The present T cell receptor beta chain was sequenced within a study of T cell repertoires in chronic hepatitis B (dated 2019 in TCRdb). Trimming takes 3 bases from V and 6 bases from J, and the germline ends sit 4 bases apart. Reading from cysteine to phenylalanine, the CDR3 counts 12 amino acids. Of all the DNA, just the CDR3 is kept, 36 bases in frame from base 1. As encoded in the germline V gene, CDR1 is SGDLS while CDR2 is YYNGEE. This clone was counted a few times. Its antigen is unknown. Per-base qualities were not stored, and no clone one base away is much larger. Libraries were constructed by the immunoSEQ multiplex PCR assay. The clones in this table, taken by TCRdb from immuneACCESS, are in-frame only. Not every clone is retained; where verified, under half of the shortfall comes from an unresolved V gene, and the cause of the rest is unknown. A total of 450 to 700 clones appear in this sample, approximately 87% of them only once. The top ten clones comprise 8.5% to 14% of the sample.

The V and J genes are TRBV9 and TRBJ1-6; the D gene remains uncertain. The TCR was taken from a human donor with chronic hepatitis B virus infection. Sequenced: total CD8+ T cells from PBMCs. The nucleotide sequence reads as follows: TGTGCCAGCAGCGGGAGTAATTCACCCCTCCACTTT. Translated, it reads CASSGSNSPLHF.